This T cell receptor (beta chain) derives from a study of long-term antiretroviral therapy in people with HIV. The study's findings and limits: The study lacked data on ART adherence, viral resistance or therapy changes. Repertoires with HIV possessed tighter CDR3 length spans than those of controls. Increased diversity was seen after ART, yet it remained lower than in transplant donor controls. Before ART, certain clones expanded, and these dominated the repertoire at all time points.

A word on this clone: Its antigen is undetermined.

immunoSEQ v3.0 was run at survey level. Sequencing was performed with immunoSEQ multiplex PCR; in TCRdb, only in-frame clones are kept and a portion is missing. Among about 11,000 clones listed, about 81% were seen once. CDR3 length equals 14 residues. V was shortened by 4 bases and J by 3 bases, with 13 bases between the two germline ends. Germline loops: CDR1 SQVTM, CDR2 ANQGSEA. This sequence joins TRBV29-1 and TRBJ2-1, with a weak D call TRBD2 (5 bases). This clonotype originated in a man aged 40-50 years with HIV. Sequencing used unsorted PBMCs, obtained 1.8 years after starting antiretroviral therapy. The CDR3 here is CSVVRPGLYNEQFF. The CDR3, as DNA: TGCAGCGTTGTACGGCCAGGACTCTACAATGAGCAGTTCTTC.